The clone carrying this T cell receptor beta chain was detected many times. Its antigen is not identified. Certain patients, namely those with other autoimmune diseases, uncontrolled infections, pregnancy or lactation, were excluded. The sample originates from a study of Graves' ophthalmopathy and Graves' hyperthyroidism. Study-level points and caveats: Detection in blood was also observed for most expanded thyroid clonotypes above 0.001 frequency.

The V gene end was trimmed by 1 base and the J gene end by 3 bases; junction bases not matched to a gene: 21. Germline-derived CDR1 and CDR2 are SGHDN and FVKESK. The CDR3 has 20 residues. Amplification of TCR beta CDR3 regions used RNA transcripts. An opening RT-PCR round employed HTBI primers and preceded a second-round multiplex PCR. TCRdb re-called the multiplex PCR reads through MiXCR, storing one row per CDR3 protein. This table holds about 210,000 distinct CDR3 sequences, 29% found once. The receptor was isolated from a man aged 45-60 years with Graves' ophthalmopathy. The J gene is TRBJ2-7, the V gene TRBV14; 7 bases map to TRBD2. The sample consisted of peripheral blood. The CDR3 loop is CASSQGLLYGPWREYYEQYF. For the CDR3, the DNA is TGTGCCAGCAGCCAAGGTCTTCTCTACGGGCCTTGGCGGGAGTACTACGAGCAGTACTTC.